What follows are 26 T cell receptor beta chains derived from one specimen sequenced in a study of blood T cell repertoires in COVID-19. Generated by immunoSEQ multiplex PCR, the TCRdb table keeps only in-frame clones and is missing some. The table shows some 87,000 clones, with roughly 90% occurring only once. Sequences were obtained from peripheral blood. The source is a human donor with COVID-19, enrolled during active disease. The donor label of this sample is uncertain.

The gene calls are TRBV20-1 and TRBJ1-1, with TRBD1 matching 8 bases. The CDR3 consists of 11 residues. V dropped 4 bases and J dropped 8; count of bases not matched to a gene: 3. CDR1 and CDR2 (germline): DFQATT, SNEGSKA (reference sequence). DNA for the CDR3: TGCAGTGCTATAGGACAGGGAGAAGCTTTCTTT. Translation: CSAIGQGEAFF.

The chain combines TRBV4-1 with TRBJ2-2; 7 nucleotides match TRBD2. The CDR3 has 15 residues. Unmatched junction bases numbered 3, after V lost 4 bases and J lost 1 base. Germline V gives CDR1 MGHRA, CDR2 YSYEKL. The CDR3 protein is CASSRGGVNTGELFF. The CDR3 nucleotides read TGCGCCAGCAGCCGGGGAGGGGTGAACACCGGGGAGCTGTTTTTT.

This clone was detected only once. This chain uses TRBV5-1 with TRBJ2-2; D unresolved. Trimming left V 5 bases short and J 5 bases short, with 10 bases between. The CDR3 covers 13 residues. Per the germline V gene, CDR1 is SGHRS and CDR2 is YFSETQ. CDR3 region: CASRVQDTGELFF. CDR3 in DNA: TGCGCCAGCAGGGTTCAGGATACCGGGGAGCTGTTTTTT. Supplemented by reference TRBV5-1 and TRBJ2-2, the full variable domain reads KAGVTQTPRYLIKTRGQQVTLSCSPISGHRSVSWYQQTPGQGLQFLFEYFSETQRNKGNFPGRFSGRQFSNSRSEMNVSTLELGDSALYLCASRVQDTGELFFGEGSRLTVL.

V gene TRBV5-6 combines with J gene TRBJ1-1; 7 nucleotides line up with TRBD1. The CDR3 contains 13 residues. With 3 bases clipped from V and 10 bases from J, the junction kept 9 bases outside the gene matches. Germline V gene data show CDR1 as SGHDT and CDR2 as YYEEEE. The CDR3 sequence is CASSSPTGRGAFF. CDR3 nucleotide sequence: TGTGCCAGCAGCTCCCCGACAGGGCGGGGAGCTTTCTTT.

The chain uses TRBV24-1 and TRBJ2-1, with TRBD1 identical over 8 bases. This CDR3 has 16 amino acids. Germline CDR1 is KGHDR and CDR2 is SFDVKD. J lost 4 bases, V lost 4 bases, and 8 bases had no gene match. The CDR3 sequence: CATSDPGQGKYNEQFF. In DNA form, the CDR3 reads TGTGCCACCAGTGACCCCGGACAGGGAAAGTACAATGAGCAGTTCTTC.

V usage is TRBV6-2 or TRBV6-3 and J usage is TRBJ2-5; 9 nucleotides match TRBD1. Germline V gene sequence: CDR1 MNHEY, CDR2 SVGEGT. This CDR3 contains 15 residues. The junction had 9 bases not matched to a gene; V was cut back by 5 bases and J by 5 bases. The CDR3 reads CASSVTGTGRETQYF. CDR3 nucleotide sequence: TGTGCCAGCAGTGTCACCGGGACAGGGAGGGAGACCCAGTACTTC.

The rearrangement uses TRBV7-6 and TRBJ2-5, with 11 bases aligning to TRBD2. The CDR3 has 17 amino acids. Germline loops: CDR1 SGHVS, CDR2 FNYEAQ. The V and J ends lost 2 bases and 3 bases, in that order; junction bases with no gene match: 8. CDR3: CASSLLAGGQDEETQYF. The CDR3 DNA reads as TGTGCCAGCAGCTTACTAGCGGGAGGCCAGGATGAAGAGACCCAGTACTTC.

The rearrangement links TRBV3-1 (or the pseudogene TRBV3-2) to TRBJ1-1, with D uncertain. V shed 4 bases and J shed 6 bases, with 12 bases lying between them. This CDR3 contains 13 residues. CDR1 LGHDT and CDR2 YNNKEL come from the germline V gene (reference sequence). This chain's CDR3 is CASSPSDGAEAFF. DNA for the CDR3: TGTGCCAGCAGCCCATCGGACGGGGCTGAAGCTTTCTTT.

The chain recombines TRBV12-3 or TRBV12-4 with TRBJ2-5; 7 positions agree with TRBD2. CDR3 length equals 12 residues. The V segment lost 10 bases and the J segment 4 bases; nucleotides outside the gene matches: 6. The CDR3: CATPSGGETQYF. DNA of the CDR3: TGTGCCACCCCTTCGGGGGGAGAGACCCAGTACTTC.

The chain employs TRBV29-1 and TRBJ1-1; D may be TRBD1 (6 bases). The V end lost 6 bases, the J end lost 4 bases, and 18 bases lay between the germline ends. The CDR3 is 14 residues long. Looked up from germline, CDR1 is SQVTM and CDR2 is ANQGSEA. The CDR3 nucleotides are TGCAGCGTCCATCCCGGGGGGCAGGGCACTGAAGCTTTCTTT. Encoded protein: CSVHPGGQGTEAFF.

The V gene is TRBV11-2, the J gene TRBJ2-3, with D perhaps matching TRBD1 (5 bases). CDR1 is SGHAT, CDR2 FQNNGV, per germline. The CDR3 covers 13 residues. V lost 8 bases, J lost 6 bases, and 15 bases lay in between. The CDR3 loop reads CASGKGIEDTQYF. CDR3 in DNA: TGTGCCAGCGGAAAGGGGATTGAGGATACGCAGTATTTT.

This chain joins TRBV2 and TRBJ1-6; 9 nucleotides agree with TRBD1. From germline, CDR1 is SNHLY and CDR2 FYNNEI. The CDR3 sequence is 15 residues long. J gave up 9 bases and V 6 bases, and 9 bases lay outside the gene matches. CDR3 sequence (DNA): TGTGCCAGCAGGGACAGGGGTTTAAGATTTTCACCCCTCCACTTT. This sequence encodes CASRDRGLRFSPLHF.

The chain couples TRBV11-1 to TRBJ1-1, with D uncertain. Germline CDR1 is SGHAT and CDR2 is FQDESV (reference sequence). The ends were cut back, 1 base at V and 4 bases at J, with 7 bases in the middle. This CDR3 is 13 amino acids long. CDR3 residues: CASSLGSSTEAFF. The CDR3 DNA reads as TGTGCCAGCAGCTTAGGTAGCAGCACTGAAGCTTTCTTT.

This clone is medium-sized (0.01 to 0.1%) by share. The rearrangement joins TRBV5-1 to TRBJ2-1, with 15 bases fitting TRBD2. The CDR3 is 17 amino acids. The V and J ends lost 4 bases and 6 bases, in that order; junction bases with no gene match: 8. Germline loops: CDR1 SGHRS, CDR2 YFSETQ. CDR3 in DNA: TGCGCCAGCAGCCCGCCGGGACTAGCGGGAGGTTTCAATGAGCAGTTCTTC. Its translation: CASSPPGLAGGFNEQFF. Looking up the rest from reference TRBV5-1 and TRBJ2-1 gives the full variable domain: KAGVTQTPRYLIKTRGQQVTLSCSPISGHRSVSWYQQTPGQGLQFLFEYFSETQRNKGNFPGRFSGRQFSNSRSEMNVSTLELGDSALYLCASSPPGLAGGFNEQFFGPGTRLTVL.

This clone came up a few times. The chain couples TRBV11-2 to TRBJ2-3; D is perhaps TRBD2 (7 bases). The germline V gene has CDR1 SGHAT and CDR2 FQNNGV. With 5 bases removed from V and 2 bases from J, the gap between germline ends came to 14 bases. The CDR3 loop spans 15 amino acids. The CDR3 sequence: CASSPTRGATDTQYF. CDR3 DNA sequence: TGTGCCAGCAGCCCCACACGGGGGGCCACAGATACGCAGTATTTT.

The chain has TRBV7-3 and TRBJ2-5; maybe TRBD1 (6 bases). Germline lookup yields CDR1 SGHTA and CDR2 FQGTGA. CDR3 length: 15 residues. Trimming removed 5 bases at V and 5 bases at J, with 18 bases between. CDR3 sequence: CASSADGQPRETQYF. The DNA of the CDR3 is TGTGCCAGCAGCGCCGACGGACAGCCCAGGGAGACCCAGTACTTC. The full variable domain, its missing parts supplied by reference TRBV7-3 and TRBJ2-5, is GAGVSQTPSNKVTEKGKYVELRCDPISGHTALYWYRQSLGQGPEFLIYFQGTGAADDSGLPNDRFFAVRPEGSVSTLKIQRTERGDSAVYLCASSADGQPRETQYFGPGTRLLVL.

The chain has TRBV10-3 and TRBJ1-2; TRBD1 aligns across 10 bases. CDR3 length: 14 amino acids. The germline V gene encodes CDR1 ENHRY and CDR2 SYGVKD. The V segment lost 4 bases and the J segment 12 bases; nucleotides outside the gene matches: 11. In DNA, the CDR3 is TGTGCCATCAGTGGAGATCGGGACAGGGGTGAGAACACCTTC. This translates into CAISGDRDRGENTF.

J is TRBJ2-7 and V is TRBV28, with 8 bases aligning to TRBD1. The CDR3 contains 15 residues. V lost 5 bases, J lost 5 bases, and 11 bases stayed unmatched. Germline V gives CDR1 MDHEN, CDR2 SYDVKM. CDR3: CASSVPTGERHEQYF. Written as DNA, the CDR3 is TGTGCCAGCAGTGTACCGACAGGGGAGAGGCACGAGCAGTACTTC.

This clone came up once. The chain carries TRBV5-1 and TRBJ1-3, with 10 bases matching TRBD1. The germline CDR1 and CDR2 sequences are SGHRS and YFSETQ. The junction had 6 bases not matched to a gene; V was cut back by 2 bases and J by 4 bases. The CDR3 spans 16 residues. Here the CDR3 DNA reads TGCGCCAGCAGCTTTGGGGACAGGGGATTCGGAAACACCATATATTTT. As protein: CASSFGDRGFGNTIYF.

The table lists this clone with a few counts. The V call is TRBV14, the J call TRBJ1-1, with 9 positions matching TRBD1. V shed 3 bases, J shed 1 base, and the junction held 3 bases outside the gene matches. The CDR3 loop spans 15 amino acids. From germline, CDR1 is SGHDN and CDR2 FVKESK. CDR3 nucleotide sequence: TGTGCCAGCAGCCAGGACAGGGGCCGGAACACTGAAGCTTTCTTT. This encodes CASSQDRGRNTEAFF.

The V gene is TRBV3-1 (or the pseudogene TRBV3-2), the J gene TRBJ2-1; TRBD1 aligns across 7 bases. This CDR3 has 16 amino acids. Trimming at V came to 3 bases and at J to 4 bases, leaving 9 bases not matched to a gene. The V gene's germline CDR1 is LGHDT and CDR2 YNNKEL (reference sequence). The CDR3 here is CASSHSTGTLYNEQFF. The CDR3 DNA reads as TGTGCCAGCAGCCACTCGACAGGGACCCTTTACAATGAGCAGTTCTTC.

The chain combines TRBV6-8 with TRBJ2-7; TRBD1 aligns across 9 bases. Germline V gene sequence: CDR1 MNHGY, CDR2 SAAAGT. The CDR3 has 15 amino acids. V lost 4 bases, J lost 7 bases, and 11 bases stayed unmatched. The CDR3 loop is CASSFLHRGRCEQYF. Written as DNA, the CDR3 is TGTGCCAGCAGTTTTCTTCACAGGGGGCGGTGTGAGCAGTACTTC.

This sequence joins TRBV27 and TRBJ1-1; weak D call: TRBD1 (5 bases). The CDR3 is 13 amino acids. Trimming pared 4 bases from V and 3 bases from J, leaving 9 bases between. Germline V gene lookup returns CDR1 MNHEY and CDR2 SMNVEV (reference sequence). CDR3 loop: CASSSSRDTEAFF. The CDR3 DNA reads TGTGCCAGCAGTTCATCCAGGGACACTGAAGCTTTCTTT.

J is TRBJ2-4 and V is TRBV10-2, with TRBD1 matching over 8 bases. The CDR3 runs to 14 residues. Trimming took 7 bases from V and 8 from J; bases not matched to a gene: 10. The germline gives CDR1 WSHSY, CDR2 SAAADI. The CDR3: CASTETGEWDIQYF. The CDR3 DNA sequence: TGCGCCAGCACAGAGACAGGGGAGTGGGACATTCAGTACTTC.

The V gene is TRBV27, the J gene TRBJ1-2; 7 bases map to TRBD1. Germline CDR1 MNHEY, CDR2 SMNVEV (reference sequence). V trimming: 6 bases; J trimming: 3 bases; junction bases outside the gene matches: 7. The CDR3 totals 14 residues. This chain's CDR3 is CASREGAGDYGYTF. The CDR3 DNA reads as TGTGCCAGCAGGGAGGGGGCAGGGGACTATGGCTACACCTTC.

The chain joins TRBV10-2 to TRBJ1-5; unclear D gene. Deletions cut 4 bases from V and 9 bases from J, with 10 bases between. Germline CDR1 and CDR2: WSHSY and SAAADI. This CDR3 contains 12 residues. CDR3 in DNA: TGCGCCAGCAGTGGGAGGGTCTCGCCCCAGCATTTT. It yields the protein CASSGRVSPQHF.